A selection of T cell receptor beta chains follows, all from one sample in a study of technical replicates of blood from several donors. The table came from immunoSEQ multiplex PCR; TCRdb's copy has only in-frame clones and leaves some out. This sample carries approximately 75,000 clones, around 97% of them seen once, and the ten largest clones take roughly 0.3%. The sequenced material came from T cells isolated from PBMCs. These receptors all come from a human donor in good health. The CDR3 runs from the conserved cysteine through the conserved F or W. Each record gives: J gene, V gene, CDR3 length, D gene, clone size, CDR3 protein, CDR3 DNA. The D gene is left open where the match is weak. Not every row has a clone size; where given, it reads once, few, many or a size class.

>TRBJ2-5|TRBV11-2|15|NA|NA
CASSLGRGFQETQYF
TGTGCCAGCAGCTTAGGTCGGGGTTTCCAAGAGACCCAGTACTTC
>TRBJ2-5|TRBV5-1|14|TRBD2|NA
CASSLWPGGETQYF
TGCGCCAGCAGCTTGTGGCCGGGGGGAGAGACCCAGTACTTC
>TRBJ2-7|TRBV29-1|16|NA|NA
CSVEDKKVGALYEQYF
TGCAGCGTTGAAGATAAGAAGGTTGGGGCCCTCTACGAGCAGTACTTC
>TRBJ2-7|TRBV5-4|14|NA|NA
CASSFRYGSYEQYF
TGTGCCAGCAGCTTTCGATACGGGTCCTACGAGCAGTACTTC
>TRBJ2-5|TRBV7-2|13|NA|NA
CASSWSGQETQYF
TGTGCCAGCAGCTGGAGCGGGCAAGAGACCCAGTACTTC
>TRBJ1-1|TRBV28|16|NA|NA
CASSLEAWKGGTEAFF
TGTGCCAGCAGTTTAGAGGCCTGGAAAGGGGGCACTGAAGCTTTCTTT
>TRBJ2-7|TRBV7-2|14|NA|NA
CASSSGTHTYEQYF
TGTGCCAGCAGCTCGGGGACTCATACCTACGAGCAGTACTTC
>TRBJ2-1|TRBV4-3|20|NA|NA
CASSQEWVAAYSSSYNEQFF
TGCGCCAGCAGCCAAGAGTGGGTAGCGGCTTACTCCAGCTCCTACAATGAGCAGTTCTTC
>TRBJ1-4|TRBV19|16|TRBD1|once
CASSTQTGTTNEKLFF
TGTGCCAGTAGTACCCAGACAGGGACAACTAATGAAAAACTGTTTTTT
>TRBJ2-3|TRBV13|16|NA|once
CASSLGRQGRTDTQYF
TGTGCCAGCAGCTTAGGTAGGCAGGGAAGGACAGATACGCAGTATTTT
>TRBJ2-2|TRBV2|14|NA|NA
CASSDSLNTGELFF
TGTGCCAGCAGTGATTCGTTAAACACCGGGGAGCTGTTTTTT
>TRBJ2-5|TRBV5-1|12|NA|NA
CASSLAEETQYF
TGCGCCAGCAGCTTGGCAGAAGAGACCCAGTACTTC
>TRBJ2-3|TRBV2|14|TRBD2|NA
CASRGGLASDTQYF
TGTGCCAGCAGGGGGGGACTAGCATCAGATACGCAGTATTTT
>TRBJ1-1|TRBV27|12|NA|NA
CASSRGGTEAFF
TGTGCCAGCAGCAGGGGCGGCACTGAAGCTTTCTTT
>TRBJ1-3|TRBV2|16|NA|NA
CASRRERAASGNTIYF
TGTGCCAGCAGAAGGGAGCGGGCGGCCTCTGGAAACACCATATATTTT
>TRBJ1-1|TRBV6-1|13|NA|NA
CASSRDFNTEAFF
TGTGCCAGCAGTCGGGATTTCAACACTGAAGCTTTCTTT
>TRBJ1-1|TRBV7-9|17|NA|NA
CASSTDRYTNRDTEAFF
TGTGCCAGCAGCACCGACAGATATACAAATCGAGACACTGAAGCTTTCTTT
>TRBJ2-4|TRBV10-2|11|NA|NA
CASSDLNIQYF
TGCGCCAGCAGTGATCTGAACATTCAGTACTTC
>TRBJ2-1|TRBV6-5|11|NA|few
CASSYLYEQFF
TGTGCCAGCAGCTACCTATATGAGCAGTTCTTC
>TRBJ1-4|TRBV28|12|NA|NA
CASSRQGEKLFF
TGTGCCAGCAGTAGGCAGGGGGAAAAACTGTTTTTT
>TRBJ1-2|TRBV5-5|14|TRBD1|NA
CASSAGTANYGYTF
TGTGCCAGCAGCGCCGGGACAGCTAACTATGGCTACACCTTC
>TRBJ2-7|TRBV10-3|13|NA|NA
CAISSDTPYEQYF
TGTGCCATCAGTTCCGACACCCCCTACGAGCAGTACTTC
>TRBJ2-7|TRBV6-5|14|TRBD2|NA
CASKVAGAAYEQYF
TGTGCCAGCAAGGTAGCGGGAGCGGCCTACGAGCAGTACTTC
>TRBJ1-2|TRBV19|13|NA|NA
CASSLAGIYGYTF
TGTGCCAGTAGTCTTGCGGGGATCTATGGCTACACCTTC
>TRBJ2-3|TRBV5-1|14|NA|NA
CASSIDSGYDTQYF
TGCGCCAGCAGCATAGACAGTGGCTACGATACGCAGTATTTT
>TRBJ1-4|TRBV5-1|15|NA|NA
CASSLGQGTNEKLFF
TGCGCCAGCAGCTTGGGTCAGGGGACAAATGAAAAACTGTTTTTT
>TRBJ2-1|TRBV25-1|14|TRBD2|NA
CASSVSAGGYEQFF
TGTGCCAGCAGTGTAAGTGCGGGAGGTTATGAGCAGTTCTTC
>TRBJ1-3|TRBV5-4|17|NA|once
CASSSDLRGSSGNTIYF
TGTGCCAGCAGCTCAGACCTTCGGGGGAGCTCTGGAAACACCATATATTTT
>TRBJ2-1|TRBV10-2|11|NA|once
CASSDLRDAFF
TGCGCCAGCAGTGACTTGCGGGATGCGTTCTTC
>TRBJ2-7|TRBV6-5|14|NA|NA
CASSYSWRDYEQYF
TGTGCCAGCAGTTACTCCTGGCGGGACTACGAGCAGTACTTC
>TRBJ2-2|TRBV25-1|10|NA|NA
CATSLGELFF
TGTGCCACTTCCCTCGGGGAGCTGTTTTTT
>TRBJ1-1|TRBV25-1|13|NA|NA
CASTPPGGTEAFF
TGTGCCAGCACCCCACCCGGGGGCACTGAAGCTTTCTTT
>TRBJ1-1|TRBV2|14|NA|NA
CASILPGLNTEAFF
TGTGCCAGCATACTCCCGGGGTTGAACACTGAAGCTTTCTTT
>TRBJ2-7|TRBV2|15|NA|NA
CASSEVSSRAYEQYF
TGTGCCAGCAGTGAGGTTTCGAGCAGGGCCTACGAGCAGTACTTC
>TRBJ2-7|TRBV6-5|14|TRBD1|NA
CASSYDRGTYEQYF
TGTGCCAGCAGTTATGACAGGGGTACCTACGAGCAGTACTTC
>TRBJ2-3|TRBV6-5|12|TRBD1|NA
CASSYPGQGEYF
TGTGCCAGCAGTTACCCCGGACAGGGGGAGTATTTT
>TRBJ1-1|TRBV9|16|NA|NA
CASSVAVPGMNTEAFF
TGTGCCAGCAGCGTAGCCGTTCCAGGAATGAACACTGAAGCTTTCTTT
>TRBJ2-3|TRBV2|16|TRBD2|NA
CASRSWGLAGSDTQYF
TGTGCCAGCAGGAGTTGGGGACTAGCGGGCTCAGATACGCAGTATTTT
>TRBJ2-5|TRBV5-1|15|NA|NA
CASSFLWDFQETQYF
TGCGCCAGCAGCTTTTTGTGGGACTTTCAAGAGACCCAGTACTTC
>TRBJ2-1|TRBV10-2|15|NA|NA
CASMYPVSSYNEQFF
TGCGCCAGCATGTACCCGGTTAGCTCCTACAATGAGCAGTTCTTC
>TRBJ1-4|TRBV6-4|12|NA|NA
CASRTEREKLFF
TGTGCCAGCAGGACCGAGCGGGAAAAACTGTTTTTT
>TRBJ2-7|TRBV19|16|NA|NA
CASSNPGPQGDYEQYF
TGTGCCAGTAGTAACCCCGGGCCCCAAGGGGACTACGAGCAGTACTTC
>TRBJ2-7|TRBV13|13|NA|NA
CASSSGSHYEQYF
TGTGCCAGCAGCTCAGGGTCCCATTACGAGCAGTACTTC
>TRBJ2-2|TRBV7-3|12|NA|NA
CASSLLPGELFF
TGTGCCAGCAGCTTACTTCCCGGGGAGCTGTTTTTT
>TRBJ2-1|TRBV10-1|16|TRBD2|NA
CASSDPSGSSYNEQFF
TGCGCCAGCAGTGATCCTAGCGGGAGCTCCTACAATGAGCAGTTCTTC
>TRBJ1-1|TRBV30|15|TRBD1|NA
CAWSDGTARGTEAFF
TGTGCCTGGAGCGACGGGACAGCGAGAGGGACTGAAGCTTTCTTT
>TRBJ1-4|TRBV10-3|14|NA|NA
CAISDRATNEKLFF
TGTGCCATCAGTGACAGGGCAACTAATGAAAAACTGTTTTTT
>TRBJ2-3|TRBV10-3|15|TRBD1|NA
CAISGGQGATDTQYF
TGTGCCATCAGTGGGGGACAGGGGGCCACAGATACGCAGTATTTT
>TRBJ2-1|TRBV27|16|TRBD2|NA
CASSFGGTSLHNERFF
TGTGCCAGCAGTTTTGGAGGGACTAGTCTCCACAATGAGCGGTTCTTC
>TRBJ2-1|TRBV7-8|15|TRBD2|NA
CASSSSAGSYNEQFF
TGTGCCAGCAGCTCCTCAGCGGGGTCCTACAATGAGCAGTTCTTC
>TRBJ2-1|TRBV14|16|NA|NA
CASSQEGRGSYNEQFF
TGTGCCAGCAGCCAAGAGGGACGGGGGTCTTACAATGAGCAGTTCTTC
>TRBJ1-5|TRBV19|13|NA|once
CASSSRRDQPQHF
TGTGCCAGTAGTTCCCGCAGGGATCAGCCCCAGCATTTT
>TRBJ2-5|TRBV12-5|14|NA|NA
CASALGGAEETQYF
TGTGCTAGTGCCCTAGGGGGGGCAGAGGAGACCCAGTACTTC
>TRBJ1-4|TRBV30|12|NA|NA
CAWSFGQEKLFF
TGTGCCTGGAGTTTCGGACAGGAAAAACTGTTTTTT
>TRBJ2-1|TRBV10-1|14|NA|NA
CASSDGGGVYEQFF
TGCGCCAGCAGTGATGGCGGAGGGGTCTATGAGCAGTTCTTC